This paragraph covers one T cell receptor beta chain sequence. The CDR3 is made up of 15 amino acids. CDR1 and CDR2 (germline): SGHVS, FQNEAQ. Deletions cut 1 base from V and 1 base from J, with 8 bases between. RNA transcripts gave rise to amplified TCR beta CDR3 regions. With the HTBI primer set, the TCR CDR3 went through a first round of RT-PCR. TCRdb re-derived calls from the multiplex PCR reads in MiXCR, one entry per CDR3 protein. The data hold roughly 580,000 distinct CDR3 sequences, with about 43% observed a single time. The data were obtained in a study of T cells in Graves' hyperthyroidism and ophthalmopathy.

The chain uses TRBV7-8 and TRBJ1-5, with D possibly matching TRBD1 (6 bases). Material for sequencing was peripheral blood or thyroid tissue (not recorded which). The clonotype originates from a woman under 30 with Graves' hyperthyroidism. The CDR3 DNA reads TGTGCCAGCAGCTTAGACAGGGCGAGCAATCAGCCCCAGCATTTT. Translated: CASSLDRASNQPQHF.